Shown below are 23 T cell receptor beta chains from a single sample sequenced in a study of OX40 agonist ivuxolimab in advanced cancers. Libraries were prepared by immunoSEQ multiplex PCR; TCRdb keeps only in-frame clonotypes and omits some of them. The data show some 97,000 clones, with 90% seen just once and about 0.29% held by the top ten. This specimen consisted of CD4+ or CD8+ T cells sorted from blood, obtained in a trial of the OX40 agonist ivuxolimab. These receptors all come from an adult with an advanced solid tumor such as melanoma, head and neck, liver or kidney cancer.

The J gene is TRBJ2-1, the V gene TRBV5-6, with D perhaps TRBD1 or TRBD2 (6 bases each). Trimming shortened V by 2 bases and J by 9 bases, and 18 bases separated the two germline ends. Germline loops: CDR1 SGHDT, CDR2 YYEEEE. This CDR3 is built from 15 residues. The CDR3 sequence: CASSLQGGAHGEQFF. The DNA of the CDR3 is TGTGCCAGCAGCTTACAGGGCGGGGCGCATGGTGAGCAGTTCTTC.

This clone was detected once. The rearrangement joins TRBV10-3 to TRBJ2-1, with 9 bases identical to TRBD2. Trimming at V came to 8 bases and at J to 3 bases, leaving 5 bases not matched to a gene. This CDR3 is built from 14 residues. Per the germline V gene, CDR1 is ENHRY and CDR2 is SYGVKD. CDR3 in amino acids: CAIGGSGGYNEQFF. CDR3 nucleotide sequence: TGTGCCATCGGGGGTAGCGGGGGCTACAATGAGCAGTTCTTC.

The chain uses TRBV5-1 and TRBJ2-5, with 11 bases lining up with TRBD2. Per the germline V gene, CDR1 is SGHRS and CDR2 is YFSETQ. This CDR3 spans 15 amino acids. V lost 0 bases to trimming and J lost 4 bases; unmatched junction nucleotides: 2. CDR3 nucleotide sequence: TGCGCCAGCAGCTTGGTGCTAGCGGGAGGAGAGACCCAGTACTTC. It is translated as CASSLVLAGGETQYF.

The chain uses TRBV27 and TRBJ2-7, with 8 bases that match TRBD2. The V and J ends lost 4 bases and 3 bases, in that order; junction bases with no gene match: 11. CDR1 is MNHEY and CDR2 is SMNVEV in the germline V gene (reference sequence). This CDR3 comprises 16 residues. CDR3 nucleotide sequence: TGTGCCAGCAGTTACGATCGGACTAGCAGCGACTACGAGCAGTACTTC. It is translated as CASSYDRTSSDYEQYF.

V is TRBV4-1 and J is TRBJ2-1, with 7 bases fitting TRBD2. CDR1 and CDR2 (germline): MGHRA, YSYEKL. This CDR3 comprises 15 residues. Trimming cost V 1 base and J 8 bases; bases outside gene matches: 8. The CDR3 sequence: CASSQGYRGVDEQFF. Here the CDR3 DNA reads TGCGCCAGCAGCCAAGGGTACCGGGGGGTGGATGAGCAGTTCTTC.

The chain recombines TRBV28 with TRBJ2-2; 8 nucleotides match TRBD2. Per the germline V gene, CDR1 is MDHEN and CDR2 is SYDVKM. The CDR3 contains 15 residues. V lost 2 bases and J lost 5; bases outside the gene matches: 4. The CDR3 spells CASSLASGSTGELFF. The CDR3 bases are TGTGCCAGCAGTTTAGCCAGCGGGAGTACCGGGGAGCTGTTTTTT.

CDR3 nucleotides: TGTGCCAGCAGGGAGAGGACAGGGGGTTGGACAGATACGCAGTATTTT. The encoded protein is CASRERTGGWTDTQYF. The genes are TRBV2 and TRBJ2-3; 10 bases line up with TRBD1. CDR1 and CDR2 from the germline V gene are SNHLY and FYNNEI. The CDR3 loop spans 16 amino acids. Trimming took 6 bases from V and 3 from J; bases not matched to a gene: 9. The variable domain in full, completed from reference TRBV2 and TRBJ2-3, reads EPEVTQTPSHQVTQMGQEVILRCVPISNHLYFYWYRQILGQKVEFLVSFYNNEISEKSEIFDDQFSVERPDGSNFTLKIRSTKLEDSAMYFCASRERTGGWTDTQYFGPGTRLTVL.

The chain joins TRBV11-2 to TRBJ2-7; 7 bases fit TRBD2. Germline loops: CDR1 SGHAT, CDR2 FQNNGV. The CDR3 sequence is 13 residues long. V dropped 2 bases and J dropped 6; count of bases not matched to a gene: 4. The DNA of the CDR3 is TGTGCCAGCAGCTTATGGCTAGCGGCCGAGCAGTACTTC. Amino acids: CASSLWLAAEQYF.

The chain is built from TRBV28 and TRBJ2-5; tentative D call: TRBD2 (6 bases). The CDR3 spans 15 residues. V was pared by 8 bases and J by 3 bases, with 19 bases between. Germline values: CDR1 MDHEN, CDR2 SYDVKM. The CDR3 protein is CASANSGGLKETQYF. The DNA for the CDR3 is TGTGCCAGCGCGAACAGTGGGGGACTGAAAGAGACCCAGTACTTC.

The V call is TRBV18, the J call TRBJ1-5; D not resolved. Trimming took off 2 bases at V and 3 bases at J, with 11 bases between the two ends. The CDR3 contains 15 residues. CDR1 is KGHSH and CDR2 is LQKENI in the germline V gene. DNA for the CDR3: TGTGCCAGCTCACCAGTCTACGACTCCAATCAGCCCCAGCATTTT. As protein: CASSPVYDSNQPQHF.

The V and J genes are TRBV28 and TRBJ2-4, with D unclear. The CDR3 is made up of 13 amino acids. V shed 10 bases and J shed 0 bases, with 10 bases lying between them. The germline CDR1 and CDR2 sequences are MDHEN and SYDVKM. This CDR3 reads CATYFRAKNIQYF. The DNA of the CDR3 is TGTGCCACATACTTCAGAGCCAAAAACATTCAGTACTTC. The full variable domain, its missing parts supplied by reference TRBV28 and TRBJ2-4, is DVKVTQSSRYLVKRTGEKVFLECVQDMDHENMFWYRQDPGLGLRLIYFSYDVKMKEKGDIPEGYSVSREKKERFSLILESASTNQTSMYLCATYFRAKNIQYFGAGTRLSVL.

CDR3 in amino acids: CASSVLTGVNQPQHF. The DNA of the CDR3 is TGTGCCAGCAGCGTGTTAACAGGGGTCAATCAGCCCCAGCATTTT. This chain connects TRBV5-6 to TRBJ1-5; 7 bases are a match to TRBD1. V lost 4 bases, J lost 3 bases, and 7 bases stayed unmatched. Germline lookup yields CDR1 SGHDT and CDR2 YYEEEE. The CDR3 contains 15 residues. The complete variable domain, with remaining parts taken from reference TRBV5-6 and TRBJ1-5, reads DAGVTQSPTHLIKTRGQQVTLRCSPKSGHDTVSWYQQALGQGPQFIFQYYEEEERQRGNFPDRFSGHQFPNYSSELNVNALLLGDSALYLCASSVLTGVNQPQHFGDGTRLSIL.

This clone has a single count. Without the conserved terminal phenylalanine or tryptophan, this CDR3 likely stems from a read error. No DNA is shown, since the ends of the CDR3 on it are uncertain; the CDR3 is the one TCRdb lists. The rearrangement uses TRBV6-1 and TRBJ2-7; the listed D gene, TRBD1, was not tested against the DNA. A total of 14 residues make up the CDR3, ends included. Per the germline V gene, CDR1 is MNHNS and CDR2 is SASEGT. The CDR3 reads CASSDRSGRDRLVL.

The rearrangement joins TRBV4-3 to TRBJ1-3, with D possibly being TRBD1 (5 bases). Germline V gives CDR1 LGHNA, CDR2 YSLEER. This CDR3 spans 18 amino acids. Trimming removed 4 bases at V and 0 bases at J, with 19 bases between. CDR3 in amino acids: CASSPGRPGRPSGNTIYF. The DNA for the CDR3 is TGCGCCAGCAGCCCCGGTCGCCCGGGACGTCCCTCTGGAAACACCATATATTTT.

This clone was detected once. The rearrangement uses TRBV10-1 and TRBJ2-7, with 7 positions matching TRBD1. Losses at the gene ends were 4 bases for V and 2 bases for J; bases not matched to a gene: 14. The CDR3 is made up of 17 amino acids. Germline CDR1 WNHNN, CDR2 SYGVQD (reference sequence). This CDR3 reads CASSVSPGTANPYEQYF. The CDR3, as DNA: TGCGCCAGCAGTGTGTCTCCCGGGACAGCAAATCCCTACGAGCAGTACTTC.

The chain joins TRBV5-6 to TRBJ2-7, with D maybe TRBD1 (5 bases). Germline values: CDR1 SGHDT, CDR2 YYEEEE. CDR3 length equals 16 residues. The ends were cut back, 2 bases at V and 1 base at J, with 16 bases in the middle. The CDR3 is CASSLPPGHHSYEQYF. The CDR3 DNA sequence: TGTGCCAGCAGCTTACCCCCTGGACACCATTCCTACGAGCAGTACTTC.

The chain links TRBV7-3 to TRBJ1-1; D perhaps matches TRBD1 (6 bases). V was cut by 5 bases and J by 1 base, with 14 bases left in between. CDR1 and CDR2 (germline): SGHTA, FQGTGA. The CDR3 is 15 amino acids. CDR3 sequence: CASSITGLGNTEAFF. CDR3 bases: TGTGCCAGCAGCATTACAGGGCTGGGGAACACTGAAGCTTTCTTT.

This clone has just a few counts. The V call is TRBV28, the J call TRBJ1-5; D is unclear. The CDR3 loop spans 12 amino acids. Per germline, CDR1 MDHEN and CDR2 SYDVKM. V was clipped by 5 bases and J by 7 bases, with 9 bases between them. CDR3: CASSPTRQPQHF. The CDR3 nucleotides read TGTGCCAGCAGTCCAACAAGGCAGCCCCAGCATTTT.

Turning to this clone: At the DNA level, this CDR3 is encoded by other sequences in the same sample as well. The gene calls are TRBV27 and TRBJ2-5, with D uncertain. Germline V CDR1 and CDR2: MNHEY, SMNVEV (reference sequence). The CDR3 contains 14 residues. V dropped 0 bases and J dropped 1 base, with 6 bases sitting between them. The CDR3 reads CASSLSPAQETQYF. DNA of the CDR3: TGTGCCAGCAGTTTATCTCCAGCCCAAGAGACCCAGTACTTC.

This clone was seen a handful of times. The genes are TRBV18 and TRBJ1-2; D ambiguous. The CDR3 is 13 residues long. Germline-derived CDR1 and CDR2 are KGHSH and LQKENI. V was clipped by 3 bases and J by 7 bases, with 12 bases between them. CDR3 loop: CASSPLDGRGYTF. The CDR3 coding sequence is TGTGCCAGCTCACCTTTGGACGGACGTGGCTACACCTTC.

V is TRBV7-7 and J is TRBJ1-3; maybe TRBD1 (5 bases). Germline V CDR1 and CDR2: SSHAT, FNYEAQ (reference sequence). Trimming took off 10 bases at V and 0 bases at J, with 7 bases between the two ends. The CDR3 contains 12 residues. CDR3 residues: CAIRGSGNTIYF. The CDR3 nucleotides are TGTGCCATAAGGGGCTCTGGAAACACCATATATTTT.

J is TRBJ1-1 and V is TRBV11-1; perhaps TRBD1 as D (5 bases). The V gene lost 3 bases and the J gene lost 5 bases, with 13 bases spanning the gap. Germline loops: CDR1 SGHAT, CDR2 FQDESV (reference sequence). The CDR3 has 14 residues. The CDR3 spells CASSFGPQVTEAFF. The DNA of the CDR3 is TGTGCCAGCAGCTTTGGCCCACAGGTAACTGAAGCTTTCTTT. Full variable domain (rest looked up from reference TRBV11-1 and TRBJ1-1): EAEVAQSPRYKITEKSQAVAFWCDPISGHATLYWYRQILGQGPELLVQFQDESVVDDSQLPKDRFSAERLKGVDSTLKIQPAELGDSAMYLCASSFGPQVTEAFFGQGTRLTVV.

The chain carries TRBV10-3 and TRBJ2-1; 11 nucleotides agree with TRBD2. CDR1 is ENHRY and CDR2 is SYGVKD in the germline V gene. Trimming took 4 bases from V and 5 from J; bases not matched to a gene: 7. This CDR3 contains 16 residues. In DNA form, the CDR3 reads TGTGCCATCAGTGGACACCTAGCGGGAGGCGACAATGAGCAGTTCTTC. Its protein product is CAISGHLAGGDNEQFF.